One and the same sample provided the 23 T cell receptor beta chains below, sequenced in a study of low-dose radiotherapy and immunotherapy resistance in tumors. Gene-specific TRAV and TRBV primers were used for first-strand cDNA, covering alpha and beta chains. PCR amplification of the TCRs was performed with Phusion for 20 to 25 PCR cycles, and it relied on a constant-region primer together with a V-primer adapter. Each CDR3 protein gets one entry after TCRdb re-called the reads with MiXCR. Of 10,000 to 15,000 distinct CDR3 sequences listed, 60% were seen once; the top ten hold less than 8.5%. These receptors all come from a human donor with advanced metastatic prostate, ovarian, gallbladder or colorectal cancer (not recorded which). This table probably holds off-target reads from a library built for another chain.

The chain has TRBV29-1 and TRBJ2-1; D perhaps matches TRBD2 (5 bases). Germline CDR1 SQVTM, CDR2 ANQGSEA. The germline V and J ends were trimmed by 7 bases and 0 bases, with 7 bases remaining between them. This CDR3 comprises 12 residues. The CDR3 reads CSARGSYNEQFF. The CDR3 DNA is TGCAGCGCCCGGGGCTCCTACAATGAGCAGTTCTTC.

This clonotype was counted only a few times. This chain uses TRBV2 with TRBJ2-2; D is perhaps TRBD1 (5 bases). V gave up 3 bases and J gave up 6 bases, with 11 bases separating them. The CDR3 is 14 amino acids. Germline lookup yields CDR1 SNHLY and CDR2 FYNNEI. The CDR3: CASSESEGAGELFF. DNA of the CDR3: TGTGCCAGCAGTGAGTCAGAAGGGGCCGGGGAGCTGTTTTTT.

The chain has TRBV28 and TRBJ2-3; D may be TRBD2 (6 bases). This CDR3 has 15 amino acids. The V gene lost 7 bases and the J gene lost 2 bases, with 16 bases spanning the gap. CDR1 is MDHEN, CDR2 SYDVKM, per germline. The chain's CDR3 is CASTNGGVFTDTQYF. The CDR3 coding sequence is TGTGCCAGCACCAATGGAGGGGTATTCACAGATACGCAGTATTTT.

This chain links TRBV2 with TRBJ2-7, with 7 bases aligning to TRBD2. The CDR3 extends over 14 amino acids. J gave up 5 bases and V 6 bases, and 10 bases lay outside the gene matches. Looked up from germline, CDR1 is SNHLY and CDR2 is FYNNEI. CDR3 nucleotides: TGTGCCAGCAGGGGCGGGGGAAAGGTTCACGAGCAGTACTTC. It specifies CASRGGGKVHEQYF. The entire variable domain, with the rest obtained from reference TRBV2 and TRBJ2-7, is as follows: EPEVTQTPSHQVTQMGQEVILRCVPISNHLYFYWYRQILGQKVEFLVSFYNNEISEKSEIFDDQFSVERPDGSNFTLKIRSTKLEDSAMYFCASRGGGKVHEQYFGPGTRLTVT.

The rearrangement links TRBV7-2 to TRBJ2-7; no clear D. CDR3 size: 16 residues. The germline V gene encodes CDR1 SGHTA and CDR2 FQGNSA. The V and J ends lost 5 bases and 4 bases respectively, with 21 bases between them. The CDR3 region is CASSQLKLTGAYEQYF. In DNA, the CDR3 is TGTGCCAGCAGCCAACTTAAACTCACCGGAGCATACGAGCAGTACTTC.

This clonotype was picked up one time. V gene TRBV29-1 combines with J gene TRBJ1-3, with D possibly matching TRBD1 (5 bases). Germline lookup yields CDR1 SQVTM and CDR2 ANQGSEA. Trimming removed 2 bases at V and 4 bases at J, with 9 bases between. CDR3 length: 13 amino acids. The CDR3 reads CSVETGLGNTIYF. In DNA, the CDR3 is TGCAGCGTTGAAACAGGTCTGGGAAACACCATATATTTT.

The chain has TRBV29-1 and TRBJ1-3; maybe TRBD1 (5 bases). Per germline, CDR1 SQVTM and CDR2 ANQGSEA. The CDR3 has 15 residues. V lost 1 base to trimming and J lost 0 bases, with 10 bases between them. CDR3: CSVEGGATSGNTIYF. In DNA form, the CDR3 reads TGCAGCGTTGAAGGAGGGGCGACCTCTGGAAACACCATATATTTT.

The J gene is TRBJ1-2, the V gene TRBV28, with unresolved D. The V and J ends lost 2 bases and 6 bases respectively, with 13 bases between them. Germline V gives CDR1 MDHEN, CDR2 SYDVKM. This CDR3 spans 14 amino acids. The CDR3 bases are TGTGCCAGCAGTTTAAGGCAAGGTGGTCATGGCTACACCTTC. Protein product: CASSLRQGGHGYTF.

This clonotype was seen only once. The chain links TRBV12-3 or TRBV12-4 to TRBJ1-2; D remains unclear. This CDR3 contains 13 residues. Trimming left V 5 bases short and J 0 bases short, with 7 bases between. In DNA, the CDR3 is TGTGCCAGCAGTCCCCAGGCTAACTATGGCTACACCTTC. It translates to CASSPQANYGYTF.

The chain employs TRBV6-5 and TRBJ2-7; TRBD1 matches 7 bases. V gave up 6 bases and J gave up 2 bases; unmatched junction bases: 1. Germline V lookup: CDR1 MNHEY, CDR2 SVGAGI. The CDR3 sequence is 12 residues long. The CDR3 loop reads CASSQGAYEQYF. The CDR3 region has the DNA TGTGCCAGCAGCCAGGGGGCCTACGAGCAGTACTTC.

This chain joins TRBV4-1 and TRBJ2-6, with D uncertain. This CDR3 is built from 16 residues. V lost 1 base and J 4 bases, leaving 11 bases between the germline ends. The germline gives CDR1 MGHRA, CDR2 YSYEKL. Written as DNA, the CDR3 is TGCGCCAGCAGCCAAGTAGGTTGGTGGGGGGCCAACGTCCTGACTTTC. Encoded protein: CASSQVGWWGANVLTF.

J is TRBJ2-5 and V is TRBV7-9; 15 bases are shared with TRBD2. The V and J ends lost 5 bases and 0 bases, in that order; junction bases with no gene match: 4. This CDR3 contains 17 residues. Per the germline V gene, CDR1 is SEHNR and CDR2 is FQNEAQ (reference sequence). The CDR3 region has the DNA TGTGCCAGCAGCATCGGACTAGCGGGGGGGTACCAAGAGACCCAGTACTTC. Amino acids: CASSIGLAGGYQETQYF.

This rearrangement joins TRBV9 to TRBJ2-7; D remains ambiguous. The V end lost 0 bases, the J end lost 6 bases, and 13 bases lay between the germline ends. The CDR3 covers 14 residues. Germline values: CDR1 SGDLS, CDR2 YYNGEE. The CDR3 nucleotides read TGTGCCAGCAGCGTAGGGACGATTGCCGCCGAGCAGTACTTC. It codes for CASSVGTIAAEQYF. Together with reference TRBV9 and TRBJ2-7, the CDR3 gives the full variable domain: DSGVTQTPKHLITATGQRVTLRCSPRSGDLSVYWYQQSLDQGLQFLIQYYNGEERAKGNILERFSAQQFPDLHSELNLSSLELGDSALYFCASSVGTIAAEQYFGPGTRLTVT.

The rearrangement joins TRBV20-1 to TRBJ2-1, with 9 positions matching TRBD2. V was clipped by 0 bases and J by 9 bases; unmatched bases: 12. CDR1 DFQATT and CDR2 SNEGSKA come from the germline V gene (reference sequence). The CDR3 runs 16 residues. Here the CDR3 reads CSARDMREGPRGEQFF. The CDR3 DNA is TGCAGTGCTAGAGATATGCGGGAGGGCCCTCGGGGTGAGCAGTTCTTC.

This clonotype came up a few times. This chain connects TRBV12-3 or TRBV12-4 to TRBJ2-4, with D possibly being TRBD1 or TRBD2 (5 bases each). The ends were cut back, 3 bases at V and 0 bases at J, with 15 bases in the middle. The CDR3 contains 17 residues. The CDR3 loop reads CASSLRGGLLAKNIQYF. Written as DNA, the CDR3 is TGTGCCAGCAGTTTGCGTGGGGGATTACTAGCCAAAAACATTCAGTACTTC.

The chain carries TRBV29-1 and TRBJ2-7; D is possibly TRBD2 (5 bases). The germline V gene has CDR1 SQVTM and CDR2 ANQGSEA. V dropped 3 bases and J dropped 3 bases, with 21 bases sitting between them. The CDR3 length is 16 residues. The CDR3 nucleotides are TGCAGCGTTGATAGCCCGGGGAAAAAGGGTATCTACGAGCAGTACTTC. Protein sequence: CSVDSPGKKGIYEQYF.

The rearrangement joins TRBV15 to TRBJ2-1; tentatively, D is TRBD1 (7 bases). Germline V gives CDR1 LNHNV, CDR2 YYDKDF (reference sequence). V was clipped by 1 base and J by 7 bases, with 20 bases between them. The CDR3 has 17 residues. CDR3 bases: TGTGCCACCAGCAGAGGTTATACAAGACAGGGAGGTAATGAGCAGTTCTTC. As protein: CATSRGYTRQGGNEQFF.

The chain uses TRBV19 and TRBJ2-3; possibly TRBD2 for D (6 bases). CDR3 length: 18 residues. Germline-derived CDR1 and CDR2 are LNHDA and SQIVND (reference sequence). V lost 2 bases and J 6 bases, leaving 24 bases between the germline ends. The CDR3 DNA reads TGTGCCAGTAGTATATTCGGGACTGGGCTCCTGAATGTTGATACGCAGTATTTT. Amino acids: CASSIFGTGLLNVDTQYF.

V gene TRBV5-6 combines with J gene TRBJ2-3, with D perhaps TRBD1 or TRBD2 (5 bases each). This CDR3 is built from 19 residues. Trimming took 1 base from V and 3 from J, leaving 24 bases between them. The germline V gene encodes CDR1 SGHDT and CDR2 YYEEEE. CDR3 in amino acids: CASSLTLGASRLVTDTQYF. Written as DNA, the CDR3 is TGTGCCAGCAGCTTGACCTTAGGGGCTAGCCGTCTCGTGACAGATACGCAGTATTTT.

The chain employs TRBV5-1 and TRBJ2-1, with 7 bases matching TRBD2. CDR1 SGHRS and CDR2 YFSETQ come from the germline V gene. CDR3 size: 16 residues. The trim removed 4 bases at V and 3 bases at J, leaving 10 bases unmatched. The CDR3 here is CASSRDLADDYNEQFF. DNA of the CDR3: TGCGCCAGCAGCCGCGATCTAGCGGATGACTACAATGAGCAGTTCTTC.

This clonotype was observed a handful of times. The J gene is TRBJ2-3, the V gene TRBV7-2; 8 bases fit TRBD2. The length of the CDR3 is 14 residues. With 2 bases clipped from V and 4 bases from J, the junction kept 2 bases outside the gene matches. Germline-derived CDR1 and CDR2 are SGHTA and FQGNSA. CDR3 sequence reads: CASSLTGGPDTQYF. The CDR3, as DNA: TGTGCCAGCAGCTTAACGGGAGGGCCAGATACGCAGTATTTT.

The rearrangement links TRBV6-6 to TRBJ2-7, with D unclear. The CDR3 is 14 residues long. Trimming cost V 2 bases and J 1 base, with 9 bases left between them. Germline lookup yields CDR1 MNHNY and CDR2 SVGAGI (reference sequence). The CDR3 DNA sequence: TGTGCCAGCAGTTACGACCAGGAGTCCTACGAGCAGTACTTC. Translation: CASSYDQESYEQYF.

This CDR3 is CASRPPITGELFF. The CDR3 DNA reads as TGTGCCAGCAGACCCCCGATCACCGGGGAGCTGTTTTTT. The rearrangement links TRBV28 to TRBJ2-2, with unresolved D. CDR1 and CDR2 (germline): MDHEN, SYDVKM. This CDR3 is built from 13 residues. Trimming took off 6 bases at V and 4 bases at J, with 9 bases between the two ends.